This T cell receptor beta chain was observed in a study of blood T cells in healthy people across ages (dated by TCRdb to about 2015). For the study in its entirety: Template switching captured roughly one uniquely barcoded TCR beta cDNA molecule per two T cells in model experiments. The study measured age-related changes in TCR beta repertoire diversity using deep sequencing normalized with unique cDNA molecular identifiers. Donors were grouped into four age groups: young (average approximately 15 years), middle-aged (roughly 40), aged (approximately 67) and long-lived (about 90). Donors of different ages were randomly distributed across sequencing lanes to avoid experimental bias. Two additional independent replicas of 1 million unique cDNA reads from the same blood draw were analyzed for two donors (one aged 18 to 30 and one aged 80 or older).

This clonotype showed up just once. The antigen it binds to is not known. Per-nucleotide qualities are absent, and no much larger clonotype sits a single base away. Systemically healthy Caucasian individuals from Russia, some 40 in total and aged roughly 6 to 95 years, were included as donors. Each donor gave 8.5 to 10 milliliters of peripheral blood, collected into EDTA-treated Vacutainer tubes. Ficoll-Paque density-gradient centrifugation was used to isolate PBMCs, with at least 7 million per sample. Total RNA was extracted from PBMCs with Trizol reagent, with at least 5 micrograms obtained per sample. The percentages of naive CD45RAhigh/CD27high T cells were determined by flow cytometry on a PBMC aliquot from every donor. Trimming at the junction amounts to 4 bases on V and 1 base on J, and the germline ends lie 16 bases apart. The germline V gene gives CDR1 as KGHDR and CDR2 as SFDVKD. The CDR3 goes from the cysteine to the phenylalanine over 16 residues. Just CDR3 DNA is preserved here, 48 bases in frame from base 1.

Library generation was performed with 5' RACE. For sequencing, an Illumina HiSeq 2500 was employed. A second PCR of roughly 7 to 12 cycles was performed with a sample-barcoded 5' primer and a J-beta primer mix. Each TCR beta cDNA molecule received a unique molecular identifier from a template-switch 5' adaptor carrying 12 random nucleotides. Each sample yielded at least 2.5 million CDR3-containing paired-end reads. All of the RNA was converted into first-strand cDNA using the Mint cDNA synthesis kit, with a TRBC-specific oligonucleotide serving as the primer. After uracil-DNA glycosylase treatment, a first 18-cycle PCR used universal primers M1SS and BC2_uni_R on all cDNA. Processing in the source paper ran as follows. Normalization of each sample was performed by random selection of 1 million high-quality reads, each carrying a distinct molecular identifier. Reads sharing molecular identifiers were discarded rather than binned into consensus sequences. MiTCR, set to a Q25 quality threshold and the strictest error-elimination algorithm, was used for CDR3 identification, clonotype clustering and error correction. A nonparametric unseen species model with Euler transformation was used to estimate lower-bound total TCR beta diversity. TCRdb took the public reads, trimmed them with fastp at Q25, ran MiXCR for clone calling and kept in-frame beta chains. Rows with one shared CDR3 protein collapse into an entry with the most common genes and DNA. None of the V and J calls come from the authors' own analysis; TCRdb made them. Across this sample there are 850,000 to 1,000,000 distinct CDR3 sequences, with roughly 48% seen only once. The ten top clones hold 10% to 15% of the sample.

Results the study describes overall, beyond this receptor: Total diversity estimates from one million sequenced T cells were considered lower bounds and underestimates. Observed TCR beta diversity per million T cells fell roughly linearly with age, and a significant reduction was already apparent by age around 40. Since profiling was done on bulk unsorted PBMCs, naive and antigen-experienced compartments could not be conclusively compared. Because the CMV infection status of the donors was unknown, age-related changes in expanded clonotypes may potentially have been confounded. There was a strong correlation between observed TCR beta diversity and the percentage of naive T cells measured by flow cytometry. The long-lived group showed more naive CD4+ T cells, fewer expanded clones and increased TCR diversity than the aged group, suggesting age selection.

The sequence came from a man under 40 in good health. Sequencing was done on a sample of blood. The chain is assembled from TRBV24-1 and TRBJ2-7; the D gene is perhaps TRBD1, from 6 matching bases. The CDR3 has the sequence CATSETKSRGSYEQYF. The nucleotide sequence reads TGTGCCACCAGTGAGACCAAGTCCAGGGGATCCTACGAGCAGTACTTC.